The clone carrying this TCR beta chain has a handful of counts. Its target is not known. The CDR3 is 13 amino acids. Per germline, CDR1 MDHEN and CDR2 SYDVKM. The V and J ends lost 8 bases and 5 bases respectively, with 15 bases between them. This entry comes from a study of blood T cells in healthy people across ages. Peripheral blood from each donor was collected in a volume of 8 to 10 milliliters. Study outcomes and limitations: Bulk PBMC profiling left naive and antigen-experienced comparisons inconclusive.

Sample-barcoded 5' priming and a J-beta primer mix drove a second PCR of about 6 to 12 cycles. With 12 random nucleotides, a template-switch adaptor tagged each individual cDNA molecule. MiXCR, run by TCRdb on the 5' RACE reads, gives a single entry per CDR3 protein. In the table there are around 1,000,000 distinct CDR3 sequences, roughly 24% of which are singletons. This same sample was also taken into another study, of T cells of mothers and their children. That work contributes: Donation came from a few healthy Caucasian mothers together with their six children.

Sample: blood. The TCR comes from a girl aged 2 to 9 in good health. The genes are TRBV28 and TRBJ2-5, with D possibly TRBD1 on 6 matching bases. CDR3 bases: TGTGCCAGCGGCAAGCAGGGGACGGAGACCCAGTACTTC. Translated: CASGKQGTETQYF.